The entry below describes one TCR beta chain. Its cognate antigen has yet to be identified. No quality values exist for individual bases; no much larger clone is one base distant. TCRbeta CDR3 regions were amplified from genomic DNA using the immunoSEQ Assay, a bias-controlled multiplex PCR. The original methods were these. Nucleated cell counts per sample were estimated from amplification of reference gene primers within the assay. To quantify the absolute abundance of each unique TCRbeta CDR3 rearrangement, sequence reads were collapsed and filtered. For each sample, productive Simpson clonality was calculated by taking the square root of Simpson's diversity index across productive rearrangements. Here the immuneACCESS table is served through TCRdb, limited to in-frame sequences with V and J called. Missing clones are a known gap in these copies; in checked studies unresolved V genes cover under half, and the rest lacks a known reason. The DNA gave D and trimming, while V, J and clone size come from that table. The sample table lists about 220,000 clones, under 90% of them with a count of one. About 3.3% of the sample belongs to the ten largest clones.

Participants in the prospective study were aged roughly 18 to 89 years, lived in under 30 United States geographic areas, and enrolled through a virtual design. Cohort assignment in the prospective study relied on participant-reported clinical history from a screening survey and a study questionnaire. ImmuneRACE Cohort 3 recovered participants were defined by two consecutive negative NP/OP PCR tests, healthcare professional clearance, or symptom resolution. In the prospective study, whole blood, serum and a nasopharyngeal or oropharyngeal swab were collected from each participant by mobile phlebotomists. Over a roughly 2-month period, participants in the prospective study had the option of providing additional blood draws and questionnaires. Before DNA extraction, blood samples from the prospective study were shipped at room temperature or frozen. Unmatched junction bases come to 5, with V trimmed by 5 bases and J by 0 bases. The CDR3, cysteine through phenylalanine, is 18 amino acids long. Just CDR3 DNA is preserved here, 54 bases in frame from base 1. CDR1 and CDR2 are drawn from the germline V gene: SGHAT, FQNNGV.

These data are taken from a study of blood T cell repertoires in COVID-19 (dated by TCRdb to the early 2020s). Looking at the study overall: The collaborator samples originated in the United States, Italy and Spain and spanned the acute and convalescent phases of COVID-19. The prospective study material was composed of cDNA or gDNA derived from T cells, B-cell-depleted T cells, or PBMCs. Deeply sampled blood TCRbeta repertoires from subjects exposed to, actively infected with, or recovered from COVID-19 were included in the dataset. A freely available public database, intended as a resource for researchers studying the immune response to SARS-CoV-2, is where the repertoires were released. The samples were drawn from the first 160 participants of the ongoing ImmuneRACE study and from 1,254 subjects provided by 6 global collaborators. A de-identified subject ID, COVID-19 status, age in years and sex were almost always included in the sample metadata. Where available, HLA class I and class II types were obtained from metadata supplied by the sample provider rather than from assay-based typing.

Results and caveats for the whole study, not just this receptor: The amount of clinical and demographic metadata varied by source and participant and was provided uncurated.

This sequence originates from a woman in her sixties who had recovered from COVID-19. The V gene is TRBV11-2 and the J gene is TRBJ2-1, with 15 middle bases fitting TRBD2. The sequencing input was PBMCs or T cells enriched from blood (not recorded which). Here is the DNA: TGTGCCAGCAGCCGCGGGACTAGCGGGAGGAGCTCCTACAATGAGCAGTTCTTC. It translates as CASSRGTSGRSSYNEQFF.